The next 27 T cell receptor beta chains were all read from a single sample in a study of blood T cell repertoires in COVID-19. Using immunoSEQ multiplex PCR, the repertoire was profiled, and TCRdb retains in-frame clones only, with some absent. The sample records nearly 110,000 clones, 71% being singletons. Material: peripheral blood. These receptors were taken from a human donor with acute or convalescent COVID-19. The donor label of this sample is uncertain.

The CDR3 region has the DNA TGTGCCAGCAGTACAGGGGGCTATGGCTACACCTTC. Translated, it gives CASSTGGYGYTF. The chain links TRBV12-3 or TRBV12-4 to TRBJ1-2, with TRBD1 matching over 8 bases. The junction had 0 bases not matched to a gene; V was cut back by 5 bases and J by 4 bases. There are 12 residues in the CDR3.

V usage is TRBV10-3 and J usage is TRBJ2-1; TRBD2 matches at 9 bases. The CDR3 is 15 residues long. Germline V gives CDR1 ENHRY, CDR2 SYGVKD. The J segment lost 3 bases and the V segment lost 6 bases, leaving 6 bases of the junction unmatched. This CDR3 is CAIRDLAGNYNEQFF. DNA for the CDR3: TGTGCCATCAGAGATCTAGCGGGGAACTACAATGAGCAGTTCTTC.

This chain uses TRBV10-1 with TRBJ2-3; perhaps TRBD2 as D (6 bases). Germline V gives CDR1 WNHNN, CDR2 SYGVQD (reference sequence). Trimming pared 1 base from V and 3 bases from J, leaving 17 bases between. This CDR3 contains 17 residues. The CDR3 spells CASSEFGLAGKTDTQYF. The CDR3 DNA sequence: TGCGCCAGCAGTGAGTTTGGTTTGGCGGGAAAAACAGATACGCAGTATTTT.

The chain employs TRBV5-1 and TRBJ1-1; no clear D gene. Between the trimmed V and J ends, which lost 2 bases and 1 base, there was a span of 6 bases. The CDR3 length is 13 residues. Germline V CDR1 and CDR2: SGHRS, YFSETQ. Here the CDR3 DNA reads TGCGCCAGCAGCTTTACATCGAACACTGAAGCTTTCTTT. Its protein product is CASSFTSNTEAFF.

The J gene is TRBJ2-1, the V gene TRBV6-1; 7 bases are shared with TRBD2. Germline V CDR1 and CDR2: MNHNS, SASEGT. Unmatched junction bases numbered 6, after V lost 2 bases and J lost 8 bases. This CDR3 region has 14 residues. The chain's CDR3 is CASSEYGGRDEQFF. DNA for the CDR3: TGTGCCAGCAGTGAATACGGGGGGAGGGATGAGCAGTTCTTC.

This chain joins TRBV24-1 and TRBJ2-5; maybe TRBD1 (6 bases). Germline assignment: CDR1 KGHDR and CDR2 SFDVKD. The CDR3 covers 14 residues. The V end was cut by 3 bases, the J end by 1 base, with 8 bases between. The CDR3 bases are TGTGCCACCAGTGATACAGGGCCCCAAGAGACCCAGTACTTC. Its translation is CATSDTGPQETQYF.

J is TRBJ1-6 and V is TRBV7-9; 7 bases align to TRBD1. The CDR3 extends over 14 amino acids. V lost 4 bases to trimming and J lost 9 bases; unmatched junction nucleotides: 6. Germline V gene data show CDR1 as SEHNR and CDR2 as FQNEAQ (reference sequence). The CDR3 sequence: CASSSTGTGSPLHF. As DNA, the CDR3 is TGTGCCAGCAGCTCGACAGGGACGGGTTCACCCCTCCACTTT.

The chain is built from TRBV10-1 and TRBJ2-1, with TRBD2 matching over 8 bases. CDR3 length equals 12 residues. V lost 5 bases to trimming and J lost 8 bases; unmatched junction nucleotides: 2. Germline values: CDR1 WNHNN, CDR2 SYGVQD (reference sequence). The DNA of the CDR3 is TGCGCCAGCAGTTCGGGAGGGCATGAGCAGTTCTTC. This encodes CASSSGGHEQFF.

The chain employs TRBV3-1 (or the pseudogene TRBV3-2) and TRBJ1-1; TRBD1 aligns across 8 bases. Germline V lookup: CDR1 LGHDT, CDR2 YNNKEL (reference sequence). There are 17 residues in the CDR3. The trim removed 2 bases at V and 6 bases at J, leaving 14 bases unmatched. CDR3 protein: CASSQKTGATDLPEAFF. The DNA for the CDR3 is TGTGCCAGCAGCCAAAAGACAGGGGCCACCGACCTTCCTGAAGCTTTCTTT.

The chain recombines TRBV19 with TRBJ2-2; D not resolved. There are 15 residues in the CDR3. V lost 7 bases and J lost 3, with 15 bases in between. Germline assignment: CDR1 LNHDA and CDR2 SQIVND (reference sequence). The DNA of the CDR3 is TGTGCCAGTAATTCGGTTATTTTTCACACCGGGGAGCTGTTTTTT. This gives the protein CASNSVIFHTGELFF.

The rearrangement links TRBV9 to TRBJ2-7, with D uncertain. Germline lookup yields CDR1 SGDLS and CDR2 YYNGEE. The V end lost 4 bases, the J end lost 3 bases, and 14 bases lay between the germline ends. CDR3 length: 14 residues. CDR3 residues: CASSPTYTDYEQYF. The CDR3 nucleotides are TGTGCCAGCAGCCCAACCTACACAGACTACGAGCAGTACTTC.

The gene calls are TRBV5-6 and TRBJ2-2; D may be TRBD2 (6 bases). The CDR3 contains 15 residues. V dropped 3 bases and J dropped 2 bases, with 11 bases sitting between them. Per germline, CDR1 SGHDT and CDR2 YYEEEE. CDR3 amino acids: CASSSLGTNTGELFF. CDR3 DNA sequence: TGTGCCAGCAGCTCCCTAGGGACTAACACCGGGGAGCTGTTTTTT.

The gene calls are TRBV6-1 and TRBJ2-1, with TRBD2 matching 12 bases. Germline values: CDR1 MNHNS, CDR2 SASEGT. This CDR3 region has 16 residues. V trimming: 4 bases; J trimming: 9 bases; junction bases outside the gene matches: 10. CDR3 protein: CASSALAGGKGTEQFF. The DNA for the CDR3 is TGTGCCAGCAGTGCACTAGCGGGGGGCAAGGGCACTGAGCAGTTCTTC.

The V gene is TRBV28, the J gene TRBJ2-5; weak D call: TRBD2 (5 bases). The V and J ends lost 6 bases and 3 bases respectively, with 11 bases between them. Germline V gene data show CDR1 as MDHEN and CDR2 as SYDVKM. This CDR3 has 13 amino acids. CDR3 nucleotides: TGTGCCAGCAGCACCTTCGGGGAAGAGACCCAGTACTTC. Protein product: CASSTFGEETQYF.

The V call is TRBV19, the J call TRBJ2-3; 7 bases are a match to TRBD1. Germline V gene lookup returns CDR1 LNHDA and CDR2 SQIVND (reference sequence). This CDR3 comprises 16 residues. J gave up 0 bases and V 10 bases, and 13 bases lay outside the gene matches. The CDR3: CATKVWGRGSTDTQYF. In nucleotides, the CDR3 is TGTGCCACCAAAGTCTGGGGCAGGGGGAGCACAGATACGCAGTATTTT.

To note about this clone: The same CDR3 can be traced to other DNA sequences in this sample. V usage is TRBV11-2 and J usage is TRBJ1-1; D is ambiguous. Germline V gene data show CDR1 as SGHAT and CDR2 as FQNNGV. V lost 1 base and J 0 bases, leaving 3 bases between the germline ends. CDR3 size: 13 residues. The chain's CDR3 is CASSLGVNTEAFF. For the CDR3, the DNA is TGTGCCAGCAGCTTAGGAGTGAACACTGAAGCTTTCTTT. The full variable domain, completed using reference TRBV11-2 and TRBJ1-1, is EAGVAQSPRYKIIEKRQSVAFWCNPISGHATLYWYQQILGQGPKLLIQFQNNGVVDDSQLPKDRFSAERLKGVDSTLKIQPAKLEDSAVYLCASSLGVNTEAFFGQGTRLTVV.

The chain employs TRBV7-3 and TRBJ1-1; tentatively, D is TRBD1 (5 bases). Trimming shortened V by 5 bases and J by 1 base, and 8 bases separated the two germline ends. Germline loops: CDR1 SGHTA, CDR2 FQGTGA. This CDR3 is built from 13 residues. CDR3 DNA sequence: TGTGCCAGCAGCCCGACAGAGAACACTGAAGCTTTCTTT. It specifies CASSPTENTEAFF.

The V call is TRBV25-1, the J call TRBJ1-2; 11 bases agree with TRBD1. V was pared by 5 bases and J by 7 bases, with 6 bases of the junction left unmatched. The CDR3 is 14 residues long. In germline, CDR1 is MGHDK, CDR2 SYGVNS. In DNA form, the CDR3 reads TGTGCCAGCAGTATCGGACAGGGGGCCGGTGGCTACACCTTC. It codes for CASSIGQGAGGYTF.

This clone has more than one count but fewer than ten. This chain joins TRBV11-3 and TRBJ2-2, with 14 bases identical to TRBD2. Germline loops: CDR1 SGHNT, CDR2 YENEEA. The CDR3 totals 17 residues. J lost 3 bases, V lost 5 bases, and 5 bases had no gene match. The CDR3 spells CASSQGLAGAHTGELFF. The CDR3 nucleotides are TGTGCCAGCAGCCAGGGACTAGCGGGGGCCCACACCGGGGAGCTGTTTTTT. Full variable domain (rest looked up from reference TRBV11-3 and TRBJ2-2): EAGVVQSPRYKIIEKKQPVAFWCNPISGHNTLYWYLQNLGQGPELLIRYENEEAVDDSQLPKDRFSAERLKGVDSTLKIQPAELGDSAVYLCASSQGLAGAHTGELFFGEGSRLTVL.

Note on this clone: An end of the junction differs from the germline gene, which may be a read error. The chain links TRBV11-2 to TRBJ1-4; D gene unclear. Germline values: CDR1 SGHAT, CDR2 FQNNGV. The CDR3 sequence is 15 residues long. The DNA for the CDR3 is TGTGCCAGCAGCGGCCGCTACAGATCTAATGAACAACTGTTTTTT. Translation gives CASSGRYRSNEQLFF.

This clone was seen a handful of times. The rearrangement links TRBV3-1 (or the pseudogene TRBV3-2) to TRBJ2-2, with 9 bases identical to TRBD2. With V trimmed by 7 bases and J by 0 bases, 9 bases remained unmatched. There are 17 residues in the CDR3. CDR1 and CDR2 (germline): LGHDT, YNNKEL (reference sequence). Written as DNA, the CDR3 is TGTGCCAGCAAAAAAGGGGTAGCGGGGGCGAACACCGGGGAGCTGTTTTTT. It yields the protein CASKKGVAGANTGELFF.

This clone has a handful of counts. V usage is TRBV7-8 and J usage is TRBJ2-3; the D gene is possibly TRBD2 (6 bases). Germline CDR1 SGHVS, CDR2 FQNEAQ. This CDR3 comprises 19 residues. V dropped 0 bases and J dropped 3 bases, with 22 bases sitting between them. CDR3 coding DNA: TGTGCCAGCAGCTTAGCGCTGGCTCAGATGGGCGGGGTGACAGATACGCAGTATTTT. This translates into CASSLALAQMGGVTDTQYF.

The genes are TRBV18 and TRBJ1-1; D uncertain. V lost 3 bases and J 11 bases, leaving 22 bases between the germline ends. The germline gives CDR1 KGHSH, CDR2 LQKENI. There are 15 residues in the CDR3. CDR3 in amino acids: CASSPGLGGLLGAFF. The CDR3 DNA sequence: TGTGCCAGCTCACCTGGCCTTGGCGGGTTGTTAGGGGCTTTCTTT.

J is TRBJ1-2 and V is TRBV25-1, with 7 positions matching TRBD1. V shed 4 bases, J shed 6 bases, and the junction held 5 bases outside the gene matches. Per the germline V gene, CDR1 is MGHDK and CDR2 is SYGVNS. The CDR3 totals 13 residues. CDR3 bases: TGTGCCAGCAGTGCCCTAGGGGGCGATGGCTACACCTTC. Translating gives CASSALGGDGYTF.

The rearrangement links TRBV5-8 to TRBJ1-2; tentative D call: TRBD1 (5 bases). This CDR3 has 14 residues. Trimming removed 2 bases from V and 13 bases from J, with 21 bases in between. CDR1 and CDR2 from the germline V gene are SGHTS and YDEGEE. The CDR3 nucleotides read TGTGCCAGCAGCTTTAGGGGACCGCCCGTCGGGGGCACCTTC. Translated: CASSFRGPPVGGTF.

This clone appeared a single time. The rearrangement links TRBV19 to TRBJ1-1; TRBD1 agrees at 10 bases. V lost 4 bases, J lost 0 bases, and 8 bases stayed unmatched. In germline, CDR1 is LNHDA, CDR2 SQIVND (reference sequence). The CDR3 totals 17 residues. This CDR3 reads CASSRVPGQGLNTEAFF. DNA of the CDR3: TGTGCCAGTAGTAGAGTCCCGGGACAGGGGCTGAACACTGAAGCTTTCTTT.

The J gene is TRBJ2-1, the V gene TRBV5-1; TRBD1 agrees at 7 bases. Germline trimming cut 4 bases from V and 0 bases from J; bases unmatched to any gene: 4. The CDR3 totals 15 residues. CDR1 and CDR2 (germline): SGHRS, YFSETQ. The CDR3, as DNA: TGCGCCAGCAGCGAACAGGGGTTCTCCTACAATGAGCAGTTCTTC. This codes for CASSEQGFSYNEQFF.